The T cell receptor (beta chain) under discussion was sequenced for a study of T cells after somatic rescue of genetic block. Produced via immunoSEQ multiplex PCR; TCRdb's table is partial and in-frame only. The sample has over 95,000 clones, 75% to 95% seen once. The germline gives CDR1 SGHVS, CDR2 FQNEAQ. The CDR3 extends over 13 amino acids. In regard to this clone: One end of the junction varies from germline; a read error may be responsible.

The clonotype originates from a woman younger than 30. The chain carries TRBV7-8 and TRBJ1-4; D call uncertain. The sequenced material came from peripheral blood mononuclear cells (PBMCs). The CDR3 loop reads CASSLFAKEKLFF. CDR3 nucleotide sequence: TGTGCCAGCAGCTTATTCGCTAAGGAAAAACTGTTTTTT.